A single sample is the source of the 3 T cell receptor beta chains below, sequenced in a study of blood T cell repertoires in COVID-19. Clones were sequenced by immunoSEQ multiplex PCR, and TCRdb holds only the in-frame ones, with some missing. The table lists under 300,000 clones, about 85% of them singletons, with about 6% in the top ten. Input material: PBMCs or T cells enriched from blood (not recorded which). The receptors stem from a young woman with acute COVID-19.

The V and J genes are TRBV11-2 and TRBJ2-1; D is undetermined. V was shortened by 3 bases and J by 4 bases, with 19 bases between the two germline ends. The CDR3 contains 17 residues. Germline loops: CDR1 SGHAT, CDR2 FQNNGV. CDR3: CASSFRESPEVYNEQFF. The CDR3 DNA follows: TGTGCCAGCAGCTTTCGAGAGTCCCCCGAAGTGTACAATGAGCAGTTCTTC.

The V gene is TRBV11-2, the J gene TRBJ1-2; 8 positions agree with TRBD1. The V gene end was trimmed by 0 bases and the J gene end by 8 bases; junction bases not matched to a gene: 17. This CDR3 contains 18 residues. Germline V gives CDR1 SGHAT, CDR2 FQNNGV. The CDR3 DNA sequence: TGTGCCAGCAGCTTAGACTCCAGTGGACAGGGTCCCTTGGGGGGCTACACCTTC. This translates into CASSLDSSGQGPLGGYTF.

The V and J genes are TRBV5-1 and TRBJ2-1; 7 bases agree with TRBD2. Germline V gives CDR1 SGHRS, CDR2 YFSETQ. The CDR3 is made up of 15 amino acids. V gave up 4 bases and J gave up 5 bases; unmatched junction bases: 9. The CDR3, as DNA: TGCGCCAGCAGCCCGGGCGGGAGATATAACAATGAGCAGTTCTTC. This encodes CASSPGGRYNNEQFF. The entire variable domain, with the rest obtained from reference TRBV5-1 and TRBJ2-1, is as follows: KAGVTQTPRYLIKTRGQQVTLSCSPISGHRSVSWYQQTPGQGLQFLFEYFSETQRNKGNFPGRFSGRQFSNSRSEMNVSTLELGDSALYLCASSPGGRYNNEQFFGPGTRLTVL.